A few counts support the clone carrying this TCR beta chain. As yet, its antigen is unknown. Each CDR3 protein gets one entry after TCRdb re-called the reads with MiXCR. The repertoire includes 250,000 to 300,000 distinct CDR3 sequences, 9.1% of them detected once, and roughly 16% sits in the top ten. This entry comes from a study of T cell repertoires in cytomegalovirus infection. The wider study: Signatures in public TCR beta sequences pointed to both CMV infection and matching HLA type. Whole-study results and caveats: CMV-specific TCR beta clonotypes restricted by HLA-C dominated the ex vivo response. There were carriers of CMV plus the relevant HLA, and cumulative public TCR beta family frequency identified them.

The V gene lost 4 bases and the J gene lost 1 base, with 15 bases spanning the gap. Germline values: CDR1 DFQATT, CDR2 SNEGSKA (reference sequence). The CDR3 has 15 amino acids. This sequence originates from a human donor in good health (CMV status not recorded). Some clones in this sample may be carry-over from other donors' samples. The rearrangement links TRBV20-1 to TRBJ2-3; D tentatively reads TRBD1 or TRBD2 (5 bases each). The sample was PBMCs. The CDR3: CSAKGPRGGTDTQYF. CDR3 coding DNA: TGCAGTGCTAAAGGTCCGCGAGGGGGCACAGATACGCAGTATTTT.